One sample yielded the 30 T cell receptor beta chains listed below, sequenced in a study of blood T cell repertoires in COVID-19 (dated by TCRdb to the early 2020s). Receptors were amplified or captured by the immunoSEQ multiplex PCR assay. Held by TCRdb, this immuneACCESS table contains in-frame sequences only and omits some clones. Under half of the omission traces to an unresolved V gene where checked; the cause of the rest is unknown. This sample gives about 110,000 clones in total; around 88% of them show up just once. The top ten hold approximately 6.8% of the sample. The sequenced material came from peripheral blood. All receptors come from a man aged 45-60 years with active or convalescent COVID-19.

The chain has TRBV11-2 and TRBJ1-1; D is uncertain. Germline-derived CDR1 and CDR2 are SGHAT and FQNNGV. Trimming left V 2 bases short and J 1 base short, with 11 bases between. CDR3 length equals 15 residues. CDR3 nucleotides: TGTGCCAGCAGCTTATCCGGGAGGGAGAACACTGAAGCTTTCTTT. Protein sequence: CASSLSGRENTEAFF.

The chain uses TRBV14 and TRBJ2-3, with a tentative D call TRBD2 (6 bases). The CDR3 spans 15 residues. The V gene lost 3 bases and the J gene lost 2 bases, with 12 bases spanning the gap. Germline loops: CDR1 SGHDN, CDR2 FVKESK. CDR3 in amino acids: CASSHPGTHTDTQYF. The CDR3 DNA follows: TGTGCCAGCAGCCATCCCGGGACTCACACAGATACGCAGTATTTT.

This clone appeared a single time. V gene TRBV6-1 combines with J gene TRBJ1-5; D is possibly TRBD1 (6 bases). This CDR3 region has 14 residues. Trimming took off 3 bases at V and 7 bases at J, with 13 bases between the two ends. CDR1 and CDR2 (germline): MNHNS, SASEGT. The CDR3 sequence: CASSDLTGSQPQHF. Written as DNA, the CDR3 is TGTGCCAGCAGTGATTTGACAGGCAGCCAGCCCCAGCATTTT.

The V call is TRBV7-9, the J call TRBJ2-1; 8 nucleotides match TRBD2. The CDR3 is 18 amino acids. V shed 2 bases, J shed 5 bases, and the junction held 14 bases outside the gene matches. CDR1 and CDR2 (germline): SEHNR, FQNEAQ (reference sequence). The CDR3 is CASSLTSLGLAGDNEQFF. CDR3 nucleotide sequence: TGTGCCAGCAGCTTAACGAGTTTGGGGCTAGCGGGTGACAATGAGCAGTTCTTC.

The genes are TRBV7-9 and TRBJ2-7; the D gene is possibly TRBD1 (6 bases). The germline CDR1 and CDR2 sequences are SEHNR and FQNEAQ (reference sequence). V was trimmed by 4 bases and J by 3 bases, leaving 19 bases between them. The CDR3 has 16 residues. The CDR3 DNA reads as TGTGCCAGCAGCTGGGGGCCGAGACTCCGGGACTACGAGCAGTACTTC. Residues: CASSWGPRLRDYEQYF.

The rearrangement uses TRBV5-6 and TRBJ2-1; 8 bases align to TRBD1. This CDR3 has 14 amino acids. Losses at the gene ends were 3 bases for V and 8 bases for J; bases not matched to a gene: 7. Germline V lookup: CDR1 SGHDT, CDR2 YYEEEE. In DNA form, the CDR3 reads TGTGCCAGCAGCTCGGTGGACAGGGCAGATGAGCAGTTCTTC. Translating gives CASSSVDRADEQFF.

This clone was found once. The rearrangement joins TRBV2 to TRBJ2-7, with 7 bases identical to TRBD1. V gave up 4 bases and J gave up 5 bases; unmatched junction bases: 2. Looked up from germline, CDR1 is SNHLY and CDR2 is FYNNEI. The CDR3 is 12 residues long. The CDR3 sequence: CASSGDRDEQYF. The CDR3 nucleotides read TGTGCCAGCAGTGGTGACAGGGACGAGCAGTACTTC. Looking up the rest from reference TRBV2 and TRBJ2-7 gives the full variable domain: EPEVTQTPSHQVTQMGQEVILRCVPISNHLYFYWYRQILGQKVEFLVSFYNNEISEKSEIFDDQFSVERPDGSNFTLKIRSTKLEDSAMYFCASSGDRDEQYFGPGTRLTVT.

This clone was observed once. The chain joins TRBV15 to TRBJ1-1; no clear D. The CDR3 totals 13 residues. V was clipped by 0 bases and J by 11 bases, with 13 bases between them. Germline CDR1 is LNHNV and CDR2 is YYDKDF (reference sequence). In nucleotides, the CDR3 is TGTGCCACCAGCAGAGATCGGGCTCGGAGGGCTTTCTTT. It translates to CATSRDRARRAFF.

V and J are TRBV18 and TRBJ1-2, with D tentatively TRBD1 (6 bases). The CDR3 has 18 residues. Germline CDR1 is KGHSH and CDR2 is LQKENI. The V gene lost 3 bases and the J gene lost 6 bases, with 26 bases spanning the gap. The CDR3 bases are TGTGCCAGCTCACCCGTCCGGGACAAAGAGTTTGGGTTTCATGGCTACACCTTC. It encodes CASSPVRDKEFGFHGYTF.

The chain links TRBV7-2 to TRBJ2-2; 14 positions match TRBD2. Per germline, CDR1 SGHTA and CDR2 FQGNSA. The CDR3 has 19 residues. Unmatched junction bases numbered 11, after V lost 5 bases and J lost 3 bases. CDR3 nucleotide sequence: TGTGCCAGCAGCAGGCCGGGACTAGCGGGAGAGTTTGACACCGGGGAGCTGTTTTTT. Translating it yields CASSRPGLAGEFDTGELFF.

The chain is built from TRBV6-2 or TRBV6-3 and TRBJ1-5; 9 bases are shared with TRBD1. V dropped 5 bases and J dropped 4; count of bases not matched to a gene: 12. This CDR3 is built from 17 residues. Germline loops: CDR1 MNHEY, CDR2 SVGEGT. This chain's CDR3 is CASSRYGQGIKNQPQHF. CDR3 bases: TGTGCCAGCAGTCGGTATGGACAGGGGATAAAGAATCAGCCCCAGCATTTT.

This sequence joins TRBV5-5 and TRBJ2-3; 9 bases are a match to TRBD1. V lost 6 bases and J lost 4; bases outside the gene matches: 9. Germline V CDR1 and CDR2: SGHKS, YYEKEE (reference sequence). This CDR3 spans 15 amino acids. The CDR3 here is CASTTQGARADTQYF. Written as DNA, the CDR3 is TGTGCCAGCACCACACAGGGGGCGCGGGCAGATACGCAGTATTTT.

The genes are TRBV28 and TRBJ1-1; D gene uncertain. Per germline, CDR1 MDHEN and CDR2 SYDVKM. CDR3 length: 16 amino acids. The ends were cut back, 0 bases at V and 6 bases at J, with 17 bases in the middle. CDR3 DNA sequence: TGTGCCAGCAGTTTATGGAAAATCGAGGGTAGGTCTGAAGCTTTCTTT. Translation: CASSLWKIEGRSEAFF.

This sequence joins TRBV27 and TRBJ1-1; 7 bases match TRBD1. CDR1 and CDR2 from the germline V gene are MNHEY and SMNVEV (reference sequence). The CDR3 loop spans 13 amino acids. V gave up 8 bases and J gave up 1 base; unmatched junction bases: 4. The CDR3 DNA follows: TGTGCCAGCCGATGGACAGGGAACACTGAAGCTTTCTTT. This sequence encodes CASRWTGNTEAFF.

This sequence joins TRBV7-8 and TRBJ2-3, with 8 bases that match TRBD2. CDR1 SGHVS and CDR2 FQNEAQ come from the germline V gene. V trimming: 2 bases; J trimming: 1 base; junction bases outside the gene matches: 11. The CDR3 extends over 18 amino acids. The CDR3 protein is CASSLTPGVAGRTDTQYF. The CDR3 DNA follows: TGTGCCAGCAGCTTAACACCGGGGGTAGCGGGGCGCACAGATACGCAGTATTTT.

This clone was seen a handful of times. This sequence joins TRBV5-1 and TRBJ2-5; D may be TRBD2 (6 bases). The CDR3 covers 15 residues. V was clipped by 0 bases and J by 4 bases, with 13 bases between them. Germline V CDR1 and CDR2: SGHRS, YFSETQ. CDR3 DNA: TGCGCCAGCAGCTTGGCGGCTAGCGAGGGAGAGACCCAGTACTTC. Residues: CASSLAASEGETQYF.

J is TRBJ1-1 and V is TRBV11-2; maybe TRBD1 (5 bases). Trimming shortened V by 1 base and J by 8 bases, and 14 bases separated the two germline ends. The CDR3 contains 14 residues. Germline V gene sequence: CDR1 SGHAT, CDR2 FQNNGV. CDR3 sequence reads: CASSLAGLDREAFF. Here the CDR3 DNA reads TGTGCCAGCAGCTTAGCAGGGTTGGATAGGGAAGCTTTCTTT.

This chain connects TRBV5-8 to TRBJ1-4; TRBD1 aligns across 7 bases. V lost 7 bases and J lost 5; bases outside the gene matches: 8. The CDR3 has 14 residues. Germline lookup yields CDR1 SGHTS and CDR2 YDEGEE. The CDR3 DNA reads TGTGCCAGCGCCGACGACAGGGTAAATGAAAAACTGTTTTTT. Its protein product is CASADDRVNEKLFF.

In this sample, this clone turned up a few times. V and J are TRBV7-2 and TRBJ1-5; no clear D. Germline lookup yields CDR1 SGHTA and CDR2 FQGNSA. CDR3 length: 14 residues. V lost 2 bases and J lost 7, with 12 bases in between. Here the CDR3 DNA reads TGTGCCAGCAGCTTAAGGGAGGGAGGGCAGCCCCAGCATTTT. It codes for CASSLREGGQPQHF.

The chain joins TRBV29-1 to TRBJ2-1; 10 nucleotides agree with TRBD2. V lost 4 bases and J lost 4; bases outside the gene matches: 7. There are 15 residues in the CDR3. Germline V gene data show CDR1 as SQVTM and CDR2 as ANQGSEA. CDR3 in amino acids: CSVAGLAGVYNEQFF. CDR3 bases: TGCAGCGTTGCGGGGCTAGCGGGAGTTTACAATGAGCAGTTCTTC.

The chain joins TRBV25-1 to TRBJ1-1; no reliable D call. This CDR3 is built from 16 residues. CDR1 MGHDK and CDR2 SYGVNS come from the germline V gene. Between the trimmed V and J ends, which lost 1 base and 0 bases, there was a span of 12 bases. The CDR3 protein is CASSEFENPMNTEAFF. CDR3 DNA sequence: TGTGCCAGCAGTGAATTTGAGAATCCCATGAACACTGAAGCTTTCTTT.

This chain joins TRBV21-1 and TRBJ2-7; whether TRBD1, the table's D call, matches the DNA was not checked. TRBV21-1 is designated a pseudogene. This CDR3 is 14 amino acids long. The CDR3 is CASSVGRHLYEQYF. CDR3 DNA sequence: TGTGCCAGCTCCGTAGGCAGACACCTCTACGAGCAGTACTTC.

The genes are TRBV11-2 and TRBJ2-7; TRBD1 matches at 8 bases. After removal of 3 bases from V and 2 bases from J, the junction contained 9 bases not matched to a gene. The CDR3 has 16 residues. The germline gives CDR1 SGHAT, CDR2 FQNNGV. The CDR3 bases are TGTGCCAGCAGCTTGGGCGGGACAGGTGGCGCCTACGAGCAGTACTTC. As protein: CASSLGGTGGAYEQYF.

The chain joins TRBV5-1 to TRBJ2-7; weak D call: TRBD2 (5 bases). In germline, CDR1 is SGHRS, CDR2 YFSETQ. Trimming removed 4 bases at V and 0 bases at J, with 8 bases between. The CDR3 is made up of 13 amino acids. Here the CDR3 reads CASSPGNSYEQYF. The CDR3 bases are TGCGCCAGCAGCCCGGGGAACTCCTACGAGCAGTACTTC.

The chain is built from TRBV29-1 and TRBJ2-2, with TRBD2 identical over 9 bases. The V gene's germline CDR1 is SQVTM and CDR2 ANQGSEA. The length of the CDR3 is 15 residues. CDR3 sequence reads: CSGVAGATNTGELFF. For the CDR3, the DNA is TGCAGTGGTGTAGCGGGAGCAACGAACACCGGGGAGCTGTTTTTT.

This chain uses TRBV19 with TRBJ2-5; 11 bases are a match to TRBD2. J was trimmed by 5 bases and V by 6 bases; bases with no gene match: 8. CDR1 is LNHDA, CDR2 SQIVND, per germline (reference sequence). The CDR3 covers 15 residues. In DNA, the CDR3 is TGTGCCAGTAGCCTTAGCGGGAGGGCCGGCGAGACCCAGTACTTC. Its protein is CASSLSGRAGETQYF.

This clone has only a few counts. The chain has TRBV7-9 and TRBJ1-1, with 9 bases that match TRBD1. The trim removed 3 bases at V and 3 bases at J, leaving 5 bases unmatched. The germline CDR1 and CDR2 sequences are SEHNR and FQNEAQ (reference sequence). The CDR3 length is 15 residues. Written as DNA, the CDR3 is TGTGCCAGCAGCTTCGGACAGGGGCCGGACACTGAAGCTTTCTTT. Protein sequence: CASSFGQGPDTEAFF. Using reference TRBV7-9 and TRBJ1-1 for the parts outside the CDR3, the full variable domain is DTGVSQNPRHKITKRGQNVTFRCDPISEHNRLYWYRQTLGQGPEFLTYFQNEAQLEKSRLLSDRFSAERPKGSFSTLEIQRTEQGDSAMYLCASSFGQGPDTEAFFGQGTRLTVV.

V and J are TRBV11-3 and TRBJ2-1; 14 nucleotides agree with TRBD2. The germline V gene has CDR1 SGHNT and CDR2 YENEEA. J lost 9 bases, V lost 5 bases, and 3 bases had no gene match. The CDR3 loop spans 14 amino acids. CDR3 coding DNA: TGTGCCAGCAGCCCGGGACTAGCGGGAGTTGAGCAGTTCTTC. Amino acid sequence: CASSPGLAGVEQFF.

This clone was detected only a few times. The chain combines TRBV14 with TRBJ1-6; 7 nucleotides align to TRBD1. V lost 0 bases and J lost 9; bases outside the gene matches: 5. The CDR3 runs to 15 residues. Germline CDR1 reads SGHDN; CDR2 reads FVKESK. The DNA for the CDR3 is TGTGCCAGCAGCCAAGATGTGGACAGGAGTTCACCCCTCCACTTT. Protein sequence: CASSQDVDRSSPLHF.

The chain has TRBV12-1 and TRBJ1-1; TRBD1, the D gene given by the table, was not confirmed from the DNA. TRBV12-1 is a documented pseudogene. The CDR3 has 19 residues. CDR3 sequence: CASSFASRGQPLSDTEAFF. Here the CDR3 DNA reads TGTGCCAGCAGCTTTGCGAGTAGGGGACAGCCTCTTTCGGACACTGAAGCTTTCTTT.